This TCR beta chain was captured by sequencing in a study of Graves' ophthalmopathy and Graves' hyperthyroidism. Study overall: Before any treatment, peripheral blood was taken at the initial diagnosis.

Newly diagnosed hyperthyroidism donors, aged 18 to 65, duration under 2 months. As the template, RNA transcripts were used to amplify TCR beta CDR3 regions. RT-PCR with HTBI primers came first, then second-round multiplex PCR. TCRdb reanalysed the multiplex PCR reads using MiXCR and keeps one entry per CDR3 protein. The sample includes hundreds of thousands of distinct CDR3 sequences, roughly 20% of them seen just once. Germline CDR1 reads SGHTA; CDR2 reads FQGNSA. Trimming cost V 5 bases and J 7 bases, with 15 bases left between them. The CDR3 runs 13 residues. This clonotype was picked up many times. Its antigen remains unknown. Study-level findings and limits: The model predicted ophthalmopathy progression with over 60% sensitivity and around 72% specificity. Blood also held most thyroid clonotypes expanded above 0.001 frequency.

Sequenced: peripheral blood. The rearrangement links TRBV7-2 to TRBJ2-7; maybe TRBD2 (5 bases). This clonotype originated in a woman between 18 and 29 years old with stable Graves' hyperthyroidism. Some clones in this sample may be carry-over from other donors' samples. CDR3 protein: CASSGTRSGEQYF. CDR3 DNA sequence: TGTGCCAGCAGCGGCACGCGTTCGGGGGAGCAGTACTTC. The entire variable domain, with the rest obtained from reference TRBV7-2 and TRBJ2-7, is as follows: GAGVSQSPSNKVTEKGKDVELRCDPISGHTALYWYRQSLGQGLEFLIYFQGNSAPDKSGLPSDRFSAERTGGSVSTLTIQRTQQEDSAVYLCASSGTRSGEQYFGPGTRLTVT.